The 28 T cell receptor beta chains reported below all come from one sample, sequenced in a study of shared clonotypes between healthy human individuals. Produced via immunoSEQ multiplex PCR; TCRdb's table is partial and in-frame only. The sample carries some 2,400,000 clones, approximately 96% recorded once. Sequencing input: naive CD4+ T cells sorted from blood. The subset was: CD45RA+ positively selected. The receptor set was obtained from a man younger than 30 in good health.

Points on this clone: Distinct nucleotide sequences in the sample also encode this CDR3. The chain recombines TRBV9 with TRBJ2-1; D remains ambiguous. Germline CDR1 reads SGDLS; CDR2 reads YYNGEE. V dropped 1 base and J dropped 0 bases, with 8 bases sitting between them. This CDR3 has 15 amino acids. CDR3 region: CASSVSGSSYNEQFF. For the CDR3, the DNA is TGTGCCAGCAGCGTAAGTGGATCCTCCTACAATGAGCAGTTCTTC.

The chain has TRBV2 and TRBJ1-1; D perhaps matches TRBD1 (5 bases). Per germline, CDR1 SNHLY and CDR2 FYNNEI. V lost 6 bases, J lost 5 bases, and 10 bases lay in between. The CDR3 spans 12 residues. CDR3 in amino acids: CASRGEWTEAFF. CDR3 in DNA: TGTGCCAGCAGGGGGGAATGGACTGAAGCTTTCTTT.

J is TRBJ1-4 and V is TRBV7-2; 10 positions match TRBD1. This CDR3 has 15 amino acids. Germline V gives CDR1 SGHTA, CDR2 FQGNSA. The J segment lost 4 bases and the V segment lost 1 base, leaving 0 bases of the junction unmatched. CDR3: CASSLGTGGNEKLFF. CDR3 sequence (DNA): TGTGCCAGCAGCTTAGGGACAGGGGGTAATGAAAAACTGTTTTTT.

This chain joins TRBV27 and TRBJ2-7; no clear D. CDR1 is MNHEY and CDR2 is SMNVEV in the germline V gene (reference sequence). Trimming left V 10 bases short and J 2 bases short, with 15 bases between. This CDR3 has 13 amino acids. CDR3 nucleotide sequence: TGTGCCACCCCGGACCGACATCCCTACGAGCAGTACTTC. Residues: CATPDRHPYEQYF.

The rearrangement uses TRBV30 and TRBJ2-5; TRBD2 is a possible D gene (5 bases). Germline CDR1 GTSNPN, CDR2 SVGIG (reference sequence). This CDR3 spans 13 amino acids. Between the trimmed V and J ends, which lost 7 bases and 2 bases, there was a span of 14 bases. The CDR3 spells CASSPGWQETQYF. CDR3 DNA sequence: TGTGCCTCGAGCCCGGGGTGGCAAGAGACCCAGTACTTC.

CDR3 sequence (DNA): TGTGCCAGCAGTTTTGGTGAGGCTTGGGGCTACACCTTC. Protein sequence: CASSFGEAWGYTF. V usage is TRBV28 and J usage is TRBJ1-2; D is ambiguous. The germline gives CDR1 MDHEN, CDR2 SYDVKM. V was trimmed by 3 bases and J by 8 bases, leaving 13 bases between them. This CDR3 comprises 13 residues.

The chain recombines TRBV11-3 with TRBJ2-5; D is perhaps TRBD1 or TRBD2 (5 bases each). The germline V and J ends were trimmed by 3 bases and 3 bases, with 14 bases remaining between them. CDR1 is SGHNT, CDR2 YENEEA, per germline. The CDR3 spans 15 residues. The chain's CDR3 is CASSFTSGTEETQYF. CDR3 sequence (DNA): TGTGCCAGCAGCTTCACTTCCGGGACCGAAGAGACCCAGTACTTC.

The rearrangement joins TRBV5-8 to TRBJ1-5, with no clear D. V was trimmed by 7 bases and J by 0 bases, leaving 14 bases between them. The CDR3 spans 15 residues. Germline V gene data show CDR1 as SGHTS and CDR2 as YDEGEE. The CDR3 nucleotides read TGTGCCAGCGTACTCCGGGATCGTAGCAATCAGCCCCAGCATTTT. It encodes CASVLRDRSNQPQHF.

CDR3 amino acids: CAIRHDTEQFF. The CDR3, as DNA: TGTGCCATCAGACACGACACCGAGCAGTTCTTC. The chain has TRBV10-3 and TRBJ2-1; D not certain. Trimming took off 6 bases at V and 10 bases at J, with 10 bases between the two ends. In germline, CDR1 is ENHRY, CDR2 SYGVKD. The CDR3 covers 11 residues.

The chain couples TRBV7-2 to TRBJ2-2; D is undetermined. Trimming left V 5 bases short and J 6 bases short, with 10 bases between. There are 13 residues in the CDR3. Germline V gene sequence: CDR1 SGHTA, CDR2 FQGNSA. The CDR3 DNA reads as TGTGCCAGCAGCGTTGATAGATCCGGGGAGCTGTTTTTT. It codes for CASSVDRSGELFF.

The chain couples TRBV5-1 to TRBJ2-5; no firm D call. The V gene lost 5 bases and the J gene lost 5 bases, with 16 bases spanning the gap. CDR3 length: 14 amino acids. Germline V CDR1 and CDR2: SGHRS, YFSETQ. CDR3 bases: TGCGCCAGCAGTCCCCTTATGGGGTTGGAGACCCAGTACTTC. Its protein product is CASSPLMGLETQYF.

Concerning this clone itself: Additional DNA sequences in this sample encode the identical CDR3. This chain uses TRBV10-3 with TRBJ2-2; D not resolved. Trimming cost V 6 bases and J 4 bases, with 3 bases left between them. CDR3 length: 11 residues. Germline V gene sequence: CDR1 ENHRY, CDR2 SYGVKD. This CDR3 is CAISSTGELFF. CDR3 DNA sequence: TGTGCCATCAGCTCCACCGGGGAGCTGTTTTTT.

The V and J genes are TRBV11-3 and TRBJ2-2; TRBD2 matches 8 bases. CDR3 length: 16 residues. Germline CDR1 and CDR2: SGHNT and YENEEA. Unmatched junction bases numbered 1, after V lost 1 base and J lost 0 bases. The CDR3 nucleotides are TGTGCCAGCAGCTTAGCGGGAGGGGCGAACACCGGGGAGCTGTTTTTT. It translates to CASSLAGGANTGELFF.

This chain uses TRBV7-9 with TRBJ2-7, with D unresolved. Germline values: CDR1 SEHNR, CDR2 FQNEAQ (reference sequence). Trimming took off 5 bases at V and 1 base at J, with 9 bases between the two ends. The CDR3 is 13 amino acids. The CDR3 reads CASSTQVSYEQYF. In nucleotides, the CDR3 is TGTGCCAGCAGCACGCAGGTGTCCTACGAGCAGTACTTC.

The chain has TRBV6-1 and TRBJ2-3; 7 nucleotides match TRBD1. CDR1 is MNHNS, CDR2 SASEGT, per germline. The CDR3 covers 15 residues. With V trimmed by 5 bases and J by 2 bases, 7 bases remained unmatched. The CDR3 coding sequence is TGTGCCAGCAGTCGAGAGGGACAGACCACAGATACGCAGTATTTT. This translates into CASSREGQTTDTQYF.

This rearrangement joins TRBV7-9 to TRBJ1-4; D is perhaps TRBD1 (5 bases). From germline, CDR1 is SEHNR and CDR2 FQNEAQ (reference sequence). The CDR3 consists of 16 residues. The ends were cut back, 6 bases at V and 7 bases at J, with 21 bases in the middle. CDR3 in amino acids: CASSFQTGGRGEKLFF. Written as DNA, the CDR3 is TGTGCCAGCAGTTTTCAAACAGGAGGGAGAGGTGAAAAACTGTTTTTT.

Remarks on this clone: The sample carries other DNA sequences with the same CDR3. The chain has TRBV28 and TRBJ2-6; D uncertain. The CDR3 covers 13 residues. Trimming took off 7 bases at V and 1 base at J, with 5 bases between the two ends. Germline CDR1 reads MDHEN; CDR2 reads SYDVKM. The CDR3 region is CASTLSGANVLTF. The CDR3 nucleotides read TGTGCCAGCACTCTTTCTGGGGCCAACGTCCTGACTTTC.

This clone was seen only once. Additional DNA sequences in this sample encode the identical CDR3. This chain connects TRBV6-5 to TRBJ1-1; 7 bases fit TRBD1. The CDR3 totals 15 residues. Trimming cost V 0 bases and J 5 bases; bases outside gene matches: 6. Germline CDR1 reads MNHEY; CDR2 reads SVGAGI. The CDR3 spells CASSYSRQGRTEAFF. Written as DNA, the CDR3 is TGTGCCAGCAGTTACTCGAGACAGGGTAGGACTGAAGCTTTCTTT.

The chain links TRBV27 to TRBJ2-6; TRBD1 matches at 7 bases. CDR1 and CDR2 from the germline V gene are MNHEY and SMNVEV (reference sequence). V lost 0 bases and J lost 0; bases outside the gene matches: 8. There are 19 residues in the CDR3. DNA for the CDR3: TGTGCCAGCAGTTTATCGAATGGACAGGTAATCTCTGGGGCCAACGTCCTGACTTTC. It encodes CASSLSNGQVISGANVLTF.

V and J are TRBV5-5 and TRBJ1-5; D may be TRBD1 (5 bases). Looked up from germline, CDR1 is SGHKS and CDR2 is YYEKEE (reference sequence). The CDR3 is made up of 16 amino acids. The V and J ends lost 1 base and 1 base respectively, with 12 bases between them. In nucleotides, the CDR3 is TGTGCCAGCAGCTTGTTTTCGGGACGGAGCAATCAGCCCCAGCATTTT. It encodes CASSLFSGRSNQPQHF.

The rearrangement links TRBV5-6 to TRBJ2-2; D is unclear. This CDR3 has 14 residues. Trimming shortened V by 0 bases and J by 4 bases, and 7 bases separated the two germline ends. CDR1 is SGHDT and CDR2 is YYEEEE in the germline V gene. The CDR3 protein is CASSLGGSTGELFF. CDR3 sequence (DNA): TGTGCCAGCAGCTTGGGGGGTAGCACCGGGGAGCTGTTTTTT.

The J gene is TRBJ1-1, the V gene TRBV29-1; D ambiguous. Looked up from germline, CDR1 is SQVTM and CDR2 is ANQGSEA. The CDR3 length is 12 residues. The V end was cut by 5 bases, the J end by 7 bases, with 14 bases between. The CDR3 spells CSVQTSRGEAFF. CDR3 bases: TGCAGCGTTCAGACCTCACGTGGTGAAGCTTTCTTT.

Here the CDR3 reads CASSESVGPQHF. The CDR3 DNA sequence: TGTGCCAGCAGTGAATCGGTGGGGCCCCAGCATTTT. The chain joins TRBV25-1 to TRBJ1-5; unclear D gene. This CDR3 spans 12 amino acids. The V gene lost 1 base and the J gene lost 9 bases, with 7 bases spanning the gap. CDR1 and CDR2 (germline): MGHDK, SYGVNS.

J is TRBJ2-5 and V is TRBV30, with D perhaps TRBD1 (6 bases). Gene TRBJ2-7 matches the end of the DNA better, so the J call may be wrong. The CDR3 is 14 amino acids. The germline V gene encodes CDR1 GTSNPN and CDR2 SVGIG (reference sequence). CDR3 nucleotides: TGTGCCTGGAGTGATATAGGGGGTGTCCACGAGCAGTACTTC. This codes for CAWSDIGGVHEQYF.

The rearrangement links TRBV15 to TRBJ1-1, with no clear D. The germline gives CDR1 LNHNV, CDR2 YYDKDF (reference sequence). V gave up 3 bases and J gave up 3 bases, with 14 bases separating them. The CDR3 has 15 residues. CDR3 protein: CATSSFDHPYTEAFF. Here the CDR3 DNA reads TGTGCCACCAGCAGCTTCGACCACCCATACACTGAAGCTTTCTTT.

DNA for the CDR3: TGCGCCAGCACAAATTCCCGGGACAGGGTCTACGAGCAGTACTTC. It codes for CASTNSRDRVYEQYF. The genes are TRBV5-1 and TRBJ2-7, with 9 positions matching TRBD1. The CDR3 spans 15 residues. CDR1 and CDR2 from the germline V gene are SGHRS and YFSETQ. The ends lost 6 bases at V and 3 bases at J; junction bases unmatched: 10.

The rearrangement links TRBV7-9 to TRBJ1-2; D remains unclear. CDR3 size: 16 residues. The germline V and J ends were trimmed by 1 base and 6 bases, with 18 bases remaining between them. Per germline, CDR1 SEHNR and CDR2 FQNEAQ (reference sequence). CDR3 amino acids: CASSLGMWRGAHGYTF. The CDR3 nucleotides read TGTGCCAGCAGCTTAGGGATGTGGCGCGGTGCTCATGGCTACACCTTC. Full variable domain (rest looked up from reference TRBV7-9 and TRBJ1-2): DTGVSQNPRHKITKRGQNVTFRCDPISEHNRLYWYRQTLGQGPEFLTYFQNEAQLEKSRLLSDRFSAERPKGSFSTLEIQRTEQGDSAMYLCASSLGMWRGAHGYTFGSGTRLTVV.

This rearrangement joins TRBV5-1 to TRBJ1-1; perhaps TRBD1 as D (5 bases). V lost 0 bases to trimming and J lost 4 bases, with 16 bases between them. The germline gives CDR1 SGHRS, CDR2 YFSETQ. This CDR3 region has 16 residues. The CDR3 coding sequence is TGCGCCAGCAGCTTGGAGGCTCAGGGTAAAGGCACTGAAGCTTTCTTT. Amino acid sequence: CASSLEAQGKGTEAFF.